The T cell receptor beta chain under discussion was sequenced for a study of CD8+CD57+ T cells in acquired aplastic anemia. A remark on this clonotype: What it binds is unknown.

Patients picked for sequencing had shown CD8+CD57+ cell expansion detected by flow cytometry. Genomic DNA templated the TCR beta VDJ and CDR3 profiling. TCRdb re-derived calls from the reads in MiXCR, one entry per CDR3 protein. The sample lists over 150,000 distinct CDR3 sequences; 60% to 80% were seen once. The junction had 11 bases not matched to a gene; V was cut back by 4 bases and J by 2 bases. From germline, CDR1 is SGHNT and CDR2 YENEEA. This CDR3 has 16 residues. Findings and limits, study-wide: Patient and control CD8+ Simpson's diversity was not significantly different. Around 30 sequences, all CD8+ CDR3, were shared between patients and controls.

The clonotype originates from a human donor with aplastic anemia. Sequenced input: sorted CD4+, CD8+, or CD8+CD57+ T cells (not recorded which) from PBMCs. The chain links TRBV11-3 to TRBJ2-7, with 7 positions matching TRBD1. CDR3 sequence: CASSSPGQINPYEQYF. The CDR3 bases are TGTGCCAGCAGCTCCCCGGGACAGATTAATCCCTACGAGCAGTACTTC. Supplemented by reference TRBV11-3 and TRBJ2-7, the full variable domain reads EAGVVQSPRYKIIEKKQPVAFWCNPISGHNTLYWYLQNLGQGPELLIRYENEEAVDDSQLPKDRFSAERLKGVDSTLKIQPAELGDSAVYLCASSSPGQINPYEQYFGPGTRLTVT.